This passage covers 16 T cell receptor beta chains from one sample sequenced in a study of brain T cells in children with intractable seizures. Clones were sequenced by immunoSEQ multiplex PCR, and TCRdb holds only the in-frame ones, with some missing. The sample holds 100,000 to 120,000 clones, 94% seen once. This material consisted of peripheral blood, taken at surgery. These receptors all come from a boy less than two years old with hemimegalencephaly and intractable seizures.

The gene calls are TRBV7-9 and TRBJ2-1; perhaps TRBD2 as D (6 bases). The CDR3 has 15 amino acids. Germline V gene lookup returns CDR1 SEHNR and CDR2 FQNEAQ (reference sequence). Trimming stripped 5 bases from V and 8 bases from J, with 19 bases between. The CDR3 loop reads CASSLILGGRDEQFF. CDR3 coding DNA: TGTGCCAGCAGCCTCATCCTCGGGGGACGGGATGAGCAGTTCTTC.

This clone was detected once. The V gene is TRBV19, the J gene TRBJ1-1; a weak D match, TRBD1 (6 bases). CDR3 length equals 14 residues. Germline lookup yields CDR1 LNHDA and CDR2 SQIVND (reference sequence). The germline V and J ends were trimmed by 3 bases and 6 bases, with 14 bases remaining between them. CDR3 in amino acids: CASSIPGANAEAFF. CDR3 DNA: TGTGCCAGTAGTATTCCAGGGGCCAACGCTGAAGCTTTCTTT. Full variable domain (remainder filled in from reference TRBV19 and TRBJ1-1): DGGITQSPKYLFRKEGQNVTLSCEQNLNHDAMYWYRQDPGQGLRLIYYSQIVNDFQKGDIAEGYSVSREKKESFPLTVTSAQKNPTAFYLCASSIPGANAEAFFGQGTRLTVV.

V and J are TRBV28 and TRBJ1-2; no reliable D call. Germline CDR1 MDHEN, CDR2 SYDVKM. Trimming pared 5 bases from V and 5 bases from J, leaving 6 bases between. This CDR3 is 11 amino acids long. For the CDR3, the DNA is TGTGCCAGCAGTACCTTTTATGGCTACACCTTC. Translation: CASSTFYGYTF.

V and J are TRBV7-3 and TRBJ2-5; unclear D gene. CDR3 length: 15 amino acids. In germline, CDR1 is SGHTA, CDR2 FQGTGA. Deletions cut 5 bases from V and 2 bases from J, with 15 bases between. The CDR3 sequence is CASSLRPATQETQYF. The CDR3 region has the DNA TGTGCCAGCAGCCTAAGGCCAGCTACGCAAGAGACCCAGTACTTC. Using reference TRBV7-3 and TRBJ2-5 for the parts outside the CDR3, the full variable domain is GAGVSQTPSNKVTEKGKYVELRCDPISGHTALYWYRQSLGQGPEFLIYFQGTGAADDSGLPNDRFFAVRPEGSVSTLKIQRTERGDSAVYLCASSLRPATQETQYFGPGTRLLVL.

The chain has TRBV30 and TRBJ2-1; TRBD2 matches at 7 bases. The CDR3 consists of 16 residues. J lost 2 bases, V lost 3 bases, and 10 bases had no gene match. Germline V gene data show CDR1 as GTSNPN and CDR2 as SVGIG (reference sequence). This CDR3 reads CAWSPTASGAYNEQFF. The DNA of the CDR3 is TGTGCCTGGAGCCCCACTGCTAGCGGAGCCTACAATGAGCAGTTCTTC.

The CDR3 reads CASSITSGTEQYF. As DNA, the CDR3 is TGTGCCAGTAGTATTACTAGCGGGACCGAGCAGTACTTC. This sequence joins TRBV19 and TRBJ2-7; 10 positions agree with TRBD2. With V trimmed by 3 bases and J by 6 bases, 2 bases remained unmatched. There are 13 residues in the CDR3. The germline V gene encodes CDR1 LNHDA and CDR2 SQIVND (reference sequence).

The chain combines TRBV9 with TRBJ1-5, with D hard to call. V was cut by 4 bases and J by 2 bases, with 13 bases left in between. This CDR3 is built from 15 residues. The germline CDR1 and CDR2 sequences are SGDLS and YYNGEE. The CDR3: CASSKGGQGNQPQHF. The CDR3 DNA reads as TGTGCCAGCAGCAAAGGAGGGCAAGGCAATCAGCCCCAGCATTTT.

CDR3 DNA sequence: TGTGCCAGCAGTGAGGGACTACTATCGTCCTACGAGCAGTACTTC. The encoded protein is CASSEGLLSSYEQYF. The rearrangement uses TRBV28 and TRBJ2-7; 7 nucleotides match TRBD2. V was clipped by 5 bases and J by 1 base; unmatched bases: 8. The CDR3 consists of 15 residues. Looked up from germline, CDR1 is MDHEN and CDR2 is SYDVKM.

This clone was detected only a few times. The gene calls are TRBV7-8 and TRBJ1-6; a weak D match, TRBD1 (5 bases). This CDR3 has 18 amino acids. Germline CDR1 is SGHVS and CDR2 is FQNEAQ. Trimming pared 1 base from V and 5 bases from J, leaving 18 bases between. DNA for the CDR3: TGTGCCAGCAGCTTAGGTGGCCGACAGCAGGGAAATAATTCACCCCTCCACTTT. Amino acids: CASSLGGRQQGNNSPLHF.

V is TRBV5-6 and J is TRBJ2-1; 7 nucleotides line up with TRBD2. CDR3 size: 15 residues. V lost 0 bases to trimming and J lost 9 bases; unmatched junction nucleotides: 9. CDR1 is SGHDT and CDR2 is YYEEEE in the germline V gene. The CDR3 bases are TGTGCCAGCAGCTTGGGGCAGCGGGAAGTGGGTGAGCAGTTCTTC. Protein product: CASSLGQREVGEQFF.

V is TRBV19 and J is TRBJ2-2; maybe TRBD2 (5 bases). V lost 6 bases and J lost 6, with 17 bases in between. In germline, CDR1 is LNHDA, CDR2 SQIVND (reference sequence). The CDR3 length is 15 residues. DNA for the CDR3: TGTGCCAGTAGCCCCGGTCAATTGAGGGCCGGGGAGCTGTTTTTT. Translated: CASSPGQLRAGELFF. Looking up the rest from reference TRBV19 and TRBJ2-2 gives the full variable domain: DGGITQSPKYLFRKEGQNVTLSCEQNLNHDAMYWYRQDPGQGLRLIYYSQIVNDFQKGDIAEGYSVSREKKESFPLTVTSAQKNPTAFYLCASSPGQLRAGELFFGEGSRLTVL.

CDR3 DNA sequence: TGTGCCAGCAGCCGCGGAGGAGGGGCGGATACTGAAGCTTTCTTT. Amino acids: CASSRGGGADTEAFF. The V call is TRBV5-5, the J call TRBJ1-1, with D possibly TRBD1 on 5 matching bases. Germline V lookup: CDR1 SGHKS, CDR2 YYEKEE (reference sequence). The CDR3 has 15 residues. The V gene lost 4 bases and the J gene lost 5 bases, with 18 bases spanning the gap.

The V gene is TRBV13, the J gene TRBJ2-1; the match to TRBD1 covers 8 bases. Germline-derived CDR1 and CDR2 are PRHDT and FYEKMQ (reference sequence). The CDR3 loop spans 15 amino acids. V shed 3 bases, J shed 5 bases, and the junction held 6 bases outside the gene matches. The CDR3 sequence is CASSFWQGANNEQFF. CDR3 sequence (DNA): TGTGCCAGCAGCTTTTGGCAGGGGGCCAACAATGAGCAGTTCTTC.

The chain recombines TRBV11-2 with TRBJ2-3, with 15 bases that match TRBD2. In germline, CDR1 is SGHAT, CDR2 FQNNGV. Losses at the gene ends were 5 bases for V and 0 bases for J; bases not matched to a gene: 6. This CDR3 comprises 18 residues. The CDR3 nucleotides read TGTGCCAGCAGCCCTTGGACTAGCGGGAGGGCCAGCACAGATACGCAGTATTTT. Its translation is CASSPWTSGRASTDTQYF.

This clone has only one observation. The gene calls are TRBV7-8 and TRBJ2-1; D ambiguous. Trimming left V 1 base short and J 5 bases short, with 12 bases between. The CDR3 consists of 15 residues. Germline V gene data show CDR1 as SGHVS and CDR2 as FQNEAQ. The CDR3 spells CASSLGPVLHNEQFF. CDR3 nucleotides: TGTGCCAGCAGCTTAGGCCCGGTCCTCCACAATGAGCAGTTCTTC.

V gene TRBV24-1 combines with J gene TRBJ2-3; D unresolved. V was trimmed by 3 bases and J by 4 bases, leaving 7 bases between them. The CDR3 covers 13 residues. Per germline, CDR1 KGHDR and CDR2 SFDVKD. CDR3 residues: CATSDVGPDTQYF. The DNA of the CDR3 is TGTGCCACCAGTGATGTAGGGCCAGATACGCAGTATTTT.